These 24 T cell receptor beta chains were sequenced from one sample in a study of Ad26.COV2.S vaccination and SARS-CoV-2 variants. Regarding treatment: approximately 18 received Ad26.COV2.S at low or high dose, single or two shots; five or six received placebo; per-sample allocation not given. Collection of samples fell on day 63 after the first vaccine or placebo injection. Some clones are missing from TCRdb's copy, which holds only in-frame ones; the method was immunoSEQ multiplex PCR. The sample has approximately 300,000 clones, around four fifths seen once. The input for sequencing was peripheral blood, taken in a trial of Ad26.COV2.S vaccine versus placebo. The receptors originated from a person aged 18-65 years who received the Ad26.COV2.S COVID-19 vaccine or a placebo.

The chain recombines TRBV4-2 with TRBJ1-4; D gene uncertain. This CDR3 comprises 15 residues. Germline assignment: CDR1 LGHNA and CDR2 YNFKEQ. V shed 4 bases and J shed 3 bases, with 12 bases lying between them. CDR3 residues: CASSLREPSNEKLFF. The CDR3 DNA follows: TGTGCCAGCAGCCTACGGGAGCCTTCTAATGAAAAACTGTTTTTT.

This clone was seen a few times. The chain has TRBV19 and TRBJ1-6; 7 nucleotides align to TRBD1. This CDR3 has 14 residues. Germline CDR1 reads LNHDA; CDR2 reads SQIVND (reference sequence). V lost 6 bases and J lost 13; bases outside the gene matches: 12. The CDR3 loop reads CASSPGQPSMPLHF. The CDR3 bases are TGTGCCAGTAGCCCGGGACAGCCTAGTATGCCCCTCCACTTT.

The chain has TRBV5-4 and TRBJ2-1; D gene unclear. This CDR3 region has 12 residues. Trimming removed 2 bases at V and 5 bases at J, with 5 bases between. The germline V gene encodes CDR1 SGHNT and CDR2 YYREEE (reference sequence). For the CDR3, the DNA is TGTGCCAGCAGCTTTTTCCACAATGAGCAGTTCTTC. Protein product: CASSFFHNEQFF.

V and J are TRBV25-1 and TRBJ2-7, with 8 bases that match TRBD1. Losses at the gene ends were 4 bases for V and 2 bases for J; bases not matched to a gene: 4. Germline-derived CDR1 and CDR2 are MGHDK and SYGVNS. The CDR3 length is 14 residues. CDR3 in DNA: TGTGCCAGCAGTGGTGACAGGGGAGCCTACGAGCAGTACTTC. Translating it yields CASSGDRGAYEQYF.

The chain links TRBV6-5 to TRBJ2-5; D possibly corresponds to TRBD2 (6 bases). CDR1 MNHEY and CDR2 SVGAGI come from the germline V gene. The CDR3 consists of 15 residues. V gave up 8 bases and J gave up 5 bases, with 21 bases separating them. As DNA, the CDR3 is TGTGCCAGCCAAGTCGGGGGATGGGGTCAGGAGACCCAGTACTTC. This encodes CASQVGGWGQETQYF.

CDR3 DNA sequence: TGTGCCAGCAGCTTACGTAGCGGGGGGGCCTCAGATACGCAGTATTTT. As protein: CASSLRSGGASDTQYF. The chain is built from TRBV5-4 and TRBJ2-3, with TRBD2 matching over 11 bases. The length of the CDR3 is 16 residues. Germline V gives CDR1 SGHNT, CDR2 YYREEE (reference sequence). With V trimmed by 2 bases and J by 4 bases, 6 bases remained unmatched.

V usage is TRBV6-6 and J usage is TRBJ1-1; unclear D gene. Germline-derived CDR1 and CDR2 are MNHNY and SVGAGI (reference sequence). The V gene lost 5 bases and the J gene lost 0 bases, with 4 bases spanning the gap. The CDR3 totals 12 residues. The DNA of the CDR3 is TGTGCCAGCAGTCCGATGAACACTGAAGCTTTCTTT. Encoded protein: CASSPMNTEAFF.

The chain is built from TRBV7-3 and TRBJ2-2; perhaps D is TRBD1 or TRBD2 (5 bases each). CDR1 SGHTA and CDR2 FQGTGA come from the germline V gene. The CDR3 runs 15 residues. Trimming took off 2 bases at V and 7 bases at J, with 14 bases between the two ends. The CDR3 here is CASSLFGARVGELFF. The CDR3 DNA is TGTGCCAGCAGCTTATTCGGGGCCAGGGTCGGGGAGCTGTTTTTT.

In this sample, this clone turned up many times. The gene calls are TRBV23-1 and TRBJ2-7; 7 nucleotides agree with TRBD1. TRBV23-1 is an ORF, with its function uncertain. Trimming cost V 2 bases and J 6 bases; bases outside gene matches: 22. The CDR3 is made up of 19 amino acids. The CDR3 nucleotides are TGCGCCAGCAGTCAACCCGTGATGGGACGACAGGGCCGTTTCTCCGAGCAGTACTTC. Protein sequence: CASSQPVMGRQGRFSEQYF.

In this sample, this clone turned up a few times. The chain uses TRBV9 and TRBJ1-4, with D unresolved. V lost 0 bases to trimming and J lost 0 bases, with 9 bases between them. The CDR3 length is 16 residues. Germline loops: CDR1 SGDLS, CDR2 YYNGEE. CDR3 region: CASSVGLAATNEKLFF. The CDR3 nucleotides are TGTGCCAGCAGCGTAGGATTGGCCGCAACTAATGAAAAACTGTTTTTT.

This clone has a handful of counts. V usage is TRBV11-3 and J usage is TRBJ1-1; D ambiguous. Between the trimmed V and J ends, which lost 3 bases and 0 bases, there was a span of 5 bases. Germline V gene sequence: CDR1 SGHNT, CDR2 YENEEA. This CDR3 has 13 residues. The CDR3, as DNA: TGTGCCAGCAGCTTTGACTTGAACACTGAAGCTTTCTTT. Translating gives CASSFDLNTEAFF.

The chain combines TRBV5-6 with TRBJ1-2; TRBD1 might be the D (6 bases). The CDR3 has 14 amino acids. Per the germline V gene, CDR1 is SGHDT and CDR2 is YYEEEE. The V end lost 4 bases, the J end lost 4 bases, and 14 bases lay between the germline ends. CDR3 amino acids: CASSQNRVIYGYTF. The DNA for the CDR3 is TGTGCCAGCAGCCAAAACAGGGTTATCTATGGCTACACCTTC.

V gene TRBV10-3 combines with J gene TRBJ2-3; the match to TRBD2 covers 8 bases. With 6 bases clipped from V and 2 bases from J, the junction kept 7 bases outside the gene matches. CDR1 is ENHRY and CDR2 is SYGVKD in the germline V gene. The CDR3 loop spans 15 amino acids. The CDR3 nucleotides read TGTGCCATCAGCGGGACTAGTCAGGACACAGATACGCAGTATTTT. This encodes CAISGTSQDTDTQYF.

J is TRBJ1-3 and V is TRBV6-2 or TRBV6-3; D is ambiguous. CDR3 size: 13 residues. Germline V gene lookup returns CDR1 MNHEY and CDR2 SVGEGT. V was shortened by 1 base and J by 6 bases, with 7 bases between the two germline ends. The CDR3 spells CASSYFRENTIYF. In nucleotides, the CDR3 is TGTGCCAGCAGTTACTTCAGAGAAAACACCATATATTTT.

CDR3 region: CASSLRQYGYTF. In DNA form, the CDR3 reads TGTGCCAGCAGCTTGAGGCAGTATGGCTACACCTTC. The rearrangement links TRBV7-9 to TRBJ1-2; D is ambiguous. V shed 3 bases and J shed 5 bases, with 7 bases lying between them. Per the germline V gene, CDR1 is SEHNR and CDR2 is FQNEAQ (reference sequence). CDR3 length: 12 residues.

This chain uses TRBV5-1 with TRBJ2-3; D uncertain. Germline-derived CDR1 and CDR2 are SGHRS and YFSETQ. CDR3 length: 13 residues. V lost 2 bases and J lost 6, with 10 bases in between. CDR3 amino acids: CASSFTVSDTQYF. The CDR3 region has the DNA TGCGCCAGCAGCTTTACCGTCTCCGATACGCAGTATTTT. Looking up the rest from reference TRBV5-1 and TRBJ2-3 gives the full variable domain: KAGVTQTPRYLIKTRGQQVTLSCSPISGHRSVSWYQQTPGQGLQFLFEYFSETQRNKGNFPGRFSGRQFSNSRSEMNVSTLELGDSALYLCASSFTVSDTQYFGPGTRLTVL.

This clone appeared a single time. The CDR3 protein is CSTYPGQGKTDTQYF. In DNA, the CDR3 is TGCAGCACCTACCCTGGACAGGGTAAAACAGATACGCAGTATTTT. The chain combines TRBV29-1 with TRBJ2-3, with 8 bases fitting TRBD1. The V gene's germline CDR1 is SQVTM and CDR2 ANQGSEA. The CDR3 extends over 15 amino acids. The J segment lost 3 bases and the V segment lost 8 bases, leaving 13 bases of the junction unmatched.

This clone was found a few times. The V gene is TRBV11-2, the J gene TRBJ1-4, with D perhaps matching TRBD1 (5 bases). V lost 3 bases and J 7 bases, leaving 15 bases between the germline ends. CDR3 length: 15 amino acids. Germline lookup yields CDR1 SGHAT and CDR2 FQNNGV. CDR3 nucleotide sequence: TGTGCCAGCAGCTTCCCAGGGATTTTAAGTGAAAAACTGTTTTTT. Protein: CASSFPGILSEKLFF.

CDR3 sequence reads: CASSSPRGYEQYF. CDR3 bases: TGTGCCAGCAGCTCTCCGCGGGGCTACGAGCAGTACTTC. The chain combines TRBV11-2 with TRBJ2-7, with D maybe TRBD2 (6 bases). Germline loops: CDR1 SGHAT, CDR2 FQNNGV. V gave up 4 bases and J gave up 3 bases, with 10 bases separating them. The CDR3 sequence is 13 residues long. Supplemented by reference TRBV11-2 and TRBJ2-7, the full variable domain reads EAGVAQSPRYKIIEKRQSVAFWCNPISGHATLYWYQQILGQGPKLLIQFQNNGVVDDSQLPKDRFSAERLKGVDSTLKIQPAKLEDSAVYLCASSSPRGYEQYFGPGTRLTVT.

The CDR3 reads CASSLIAQETQYF. As DNA, the CDR3 is TGTGCCAGCAGCTTAATAGCCCAAGAGACCCAGTACTTC. V is TRBV7-9 and J is TRBJ2-5, with D uncertain. Per germline, CDR1 SEHNR and CDR2 FQNEAQ (reference sequence). V was cut by 2 bases and J by 1 base, with 5 bases left in between. The CDR3 runs to 13 residues.

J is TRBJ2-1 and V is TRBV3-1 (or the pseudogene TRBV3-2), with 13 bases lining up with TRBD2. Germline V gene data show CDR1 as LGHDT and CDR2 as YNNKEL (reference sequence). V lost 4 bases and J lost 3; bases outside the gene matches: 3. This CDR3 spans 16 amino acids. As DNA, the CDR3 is TGTGCCAGCAGCCCACTAGCGGGGGGGTTCTACAATGAGCAGTTCTTC. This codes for CASSPLAGGFYNEQFF.

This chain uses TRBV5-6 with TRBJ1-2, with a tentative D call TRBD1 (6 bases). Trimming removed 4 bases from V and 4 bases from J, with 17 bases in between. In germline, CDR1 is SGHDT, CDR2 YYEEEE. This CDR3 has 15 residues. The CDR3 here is CASSPVGGVGYGYTF. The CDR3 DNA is TGTGCCAGCAGCCCCGTCGGGGGCGTCGGCTATGGCTACACCTTC.

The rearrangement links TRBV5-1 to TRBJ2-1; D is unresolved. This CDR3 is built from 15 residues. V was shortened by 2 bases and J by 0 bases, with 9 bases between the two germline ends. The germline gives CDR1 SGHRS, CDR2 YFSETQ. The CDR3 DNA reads TGCGCCAGCAGCTTAGGTGATAACTCCTACAATGAGCAGTTCTTC. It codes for CASSLGDNSYNEQFF.

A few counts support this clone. The CDR3 DNA reads TGTGCGATAAAAGGGACGGGGGGCCCCGGGGAGACCCAGTACTTC. It encodes CAIKGTGGPGETQYF. The V gene is TRBV19, the J gene TRBJ2-5; a possible D gene is TRBD2 (7 bases). Germline CDR1 is LNHDA and CDR2 is SQIVND (reference sequence). CDR3 length: 15 residues.